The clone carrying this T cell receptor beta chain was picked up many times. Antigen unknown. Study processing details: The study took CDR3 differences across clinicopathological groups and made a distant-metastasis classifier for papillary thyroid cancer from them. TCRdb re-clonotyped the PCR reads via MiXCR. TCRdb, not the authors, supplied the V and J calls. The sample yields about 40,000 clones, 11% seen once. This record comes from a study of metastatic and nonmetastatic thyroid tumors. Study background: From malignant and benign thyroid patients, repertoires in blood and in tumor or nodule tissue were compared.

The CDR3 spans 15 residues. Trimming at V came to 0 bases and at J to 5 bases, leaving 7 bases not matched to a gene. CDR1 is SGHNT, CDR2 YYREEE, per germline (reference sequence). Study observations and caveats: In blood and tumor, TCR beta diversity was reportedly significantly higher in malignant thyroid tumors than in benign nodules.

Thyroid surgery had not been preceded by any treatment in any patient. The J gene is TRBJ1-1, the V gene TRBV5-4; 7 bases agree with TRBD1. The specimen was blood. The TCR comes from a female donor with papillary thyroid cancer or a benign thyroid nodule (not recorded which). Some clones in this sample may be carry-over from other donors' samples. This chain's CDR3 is CASSLGDRVWTEAFF. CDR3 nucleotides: TGTGCCAGCAGCTTGGGAGACAGGGTTTGGACTGAAGCTTTCTTT.